The clone carrying this T cell receptor beta chain was seen a handful of times. This specimen belongs to a study of blood T cell repertoires in COVID-19. Study overall: Specimens from acute and convalescent COVID-19 originated in the United States, Italy and Spain. PBMCs, B-cell-depleted T cells, or T cells were the source of the cDNA or gDNA that made up the material.

Generated by immunoSEQ multiplex PCR, the TCRdb table keeps only in-frame clones and is missing some. The data show 210,000 or so clones, about nine tenths seen once. CDR1 is SNHLY, CDR2 FYNNEI, per germline. Between the trimmed V and J ends, which lost 8 bases and 0 bases, there was a span of 10 bases. The CDR3 has 14 residues. The J gene is TRBJ1-4, the V gene TRBV2; no firm D call. The sequencing sample was made of peripheral blood. This TCR came from a man over 45 with acute or convalescent COVID-19. The CDR3 coding sequence is TGTGCCAGCTTTAGCACGTCAACTAATGAAAAACTGTTTTTT. This codes for CASFSTSTNEKLFF.